This T cell receptor beta chain was identified in a study of blood T cell repertoires in COVID-19. As for the study in general: There were acute and convalescent COVID-19 samples, and they came from the United States, Italy and Spain. From T cells, B-cell-depleted T cells, or PBMCs came the material, which was cDNA or gDNA.

Authors' methods: Cell counts per sample came from amplifying reference gene primers. Data came from immunoSEQ multiplex PCR; TCRdb stores just in-frame clones and leaves some out. The D gene and trimming were derived from the DNA, and the V and J assignments and clone size from that table. The data contain about 210,000 clones, 80% of them singletons. V was pared by 0 bases and J by 7 bases, with 13 bases between. This CDR3 region has 15 residues. The germline V gene encodes CDR1 MRHNA and CDR2 SNTAGT. The receptor comes from a woman in her 70s with acute or convalescent COVID-19. V usage is TRBV6-4 and J usage is TRBJ2-1, with a weak D call TRBD2 (6 bases). Sequences were obtained from peripheral blood. This CDR3 is CASSDSPGLWNEQFF. Written as DNA, the CDR3 is TGTGCCAGCAGTGACTCTCCGGGACTGTGGAATGAGCAGTTCTTC.